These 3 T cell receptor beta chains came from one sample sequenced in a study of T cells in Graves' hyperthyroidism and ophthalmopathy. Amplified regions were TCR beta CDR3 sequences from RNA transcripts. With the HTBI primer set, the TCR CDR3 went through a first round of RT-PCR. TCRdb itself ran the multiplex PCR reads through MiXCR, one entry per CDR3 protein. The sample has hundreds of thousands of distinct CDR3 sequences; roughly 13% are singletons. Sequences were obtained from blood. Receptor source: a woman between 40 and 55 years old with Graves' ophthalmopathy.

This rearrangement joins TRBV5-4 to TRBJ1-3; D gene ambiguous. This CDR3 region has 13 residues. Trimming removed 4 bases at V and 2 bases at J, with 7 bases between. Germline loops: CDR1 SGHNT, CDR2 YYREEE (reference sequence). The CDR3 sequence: CASSPDAGNTIYF. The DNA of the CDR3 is TGTGCCAGCAGCCCGGACGCTGGAAACACCATATATTTT.

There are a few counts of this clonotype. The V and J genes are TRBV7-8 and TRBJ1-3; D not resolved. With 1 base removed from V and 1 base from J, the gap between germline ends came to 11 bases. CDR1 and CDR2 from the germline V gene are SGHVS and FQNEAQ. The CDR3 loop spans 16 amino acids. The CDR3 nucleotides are TGTGCCAGCAGCTTAGTTGCAGGTCTGTCTGGAAACACCATATATTTT. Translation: CASSLVAGLSGNTIYF.

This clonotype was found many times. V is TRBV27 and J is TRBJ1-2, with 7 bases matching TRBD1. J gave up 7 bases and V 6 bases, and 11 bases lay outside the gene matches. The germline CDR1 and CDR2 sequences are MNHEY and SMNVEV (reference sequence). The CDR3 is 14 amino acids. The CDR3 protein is CASSFRGISGGYTF. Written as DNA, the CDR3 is TGTGCCAGCAGCTTCAGGGGGATAAGTGGTGGCTACACCTTC.